Only a few counts were recorded for the clone carrying this T cell receptor (beta chain). Antigen: not known. TCRdb keeps only in-frame clones here, not all; method: immunoSEQ multiplex PCR. The sample yields 150,000 to 170,000 clones, about nine tenths seen once. This entry is derived from a study of T cell responses to AZD1222 COVID-19 vaccine. Looked up from germline, CDR1 is SGHRS and CDR2 is YFSETQ. This CDR3 comprises 16 residues. Trimming cost V 0 bases and J 5 bases; bases outside gene matches: 8. Study observations and caveats: CD4 TCRs associated with vaccination spanned spike, dominating at 160-218 and 743-854.

The sequencing used peripheral blood, collected on day 0 of MenACWY control vaccination. The TCR originated in an adult in good health. The chain links TRBV5-1 to TRBJ2-1; 7 bases line up with TRBD2. Written as DNA, the CDR3 is TGCGCCAGCAGCTTGGCCAATCGCGGGGGAAACAATGAGCAGTTCTTC. This gives the protein CASSLANRGGNNEQFF.